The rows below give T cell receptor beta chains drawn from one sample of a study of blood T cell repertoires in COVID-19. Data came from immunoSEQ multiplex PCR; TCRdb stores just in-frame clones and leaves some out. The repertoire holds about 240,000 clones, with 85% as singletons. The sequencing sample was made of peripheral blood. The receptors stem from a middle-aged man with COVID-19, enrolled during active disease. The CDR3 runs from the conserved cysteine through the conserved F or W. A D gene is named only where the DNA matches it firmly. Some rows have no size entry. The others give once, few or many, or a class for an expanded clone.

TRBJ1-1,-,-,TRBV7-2,CASSFYRTETEAFF,TGTGCCAGCAGCTTTTACAGGACGGAAACTGAAGCTTTCTTT
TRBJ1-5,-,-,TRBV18,CASSPSSGGAPNQPQHF,TGTGCCAGCTCACCCTCGAGCGGGGGCGCCCCCAATCAGCCCCAGCATTTT
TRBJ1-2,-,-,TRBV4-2,CASSQEQQLYGYTF,TGTGCCAGCAGCCAAGAACAACAGTTGTATGGCTACACCTTC
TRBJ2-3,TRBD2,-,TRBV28,CASNRGGTDTQYF,TGTGCCAGCAACCGGGGGGGCACAGATACGCAGTATTTT
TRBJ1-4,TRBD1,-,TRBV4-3,CASSPTRTGMGEKLFF,TGCGCCAGCAGCCCCACTAGGACAGGGATGGGAGAAAAACTGTTTTTT
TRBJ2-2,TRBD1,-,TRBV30,CASLHRGNGELFF,TGTGCCTCCCTCCACAGGGGGAACGGGGAGCTGTTTTTT
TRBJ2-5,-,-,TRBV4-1,CASSQERHVQETQYF,TGCGCCAGCAGCCAAGAGCGGCACGTCCAAGAGACCCAGTACTTC
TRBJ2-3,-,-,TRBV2,CASSEALQATQYF,TGTGCCAGCAGTGAAGCGCTTCAAGCCACGCAGTATTTT
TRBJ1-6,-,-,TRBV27,CASSLLRGADSPLHF,TGTGCCAGCAGTTTATTGCGGGGGGCGGATTCACCCCTCCACTTT
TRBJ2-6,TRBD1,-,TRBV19,CASNAGGLGANVLTF,TGTGCCAGTAACGCAGGGGGTCTGGGGGCCAACGTCCTGACTTTC
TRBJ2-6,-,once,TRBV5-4,CASSEGQTGANVLTF,TGTGCCAGCAGCGAAGGACAGACTGGGGCCAACGTCCTGACTTTC
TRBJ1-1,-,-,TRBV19,CASSSGLLNTEAFF,TGTGCCAGTAGTTCAGGACTCTTGAACACTGAAGCTTTCTTT
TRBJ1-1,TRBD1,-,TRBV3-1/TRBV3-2,CASSQRTGSGAFF,TGTGCCAGCAGCCAGCGGACAGGGTCTGGGGCTTTCTTT
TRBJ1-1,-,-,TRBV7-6,CASSPGTTNTEAFF,TGTGCCAGCAGTCCCGGGACAACAAACACTGAAGCTTTCTTT
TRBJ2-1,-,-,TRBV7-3,CASSADGRVGNEQFF,TGTGCCAGCAGCGCAGACGGCCGGGTCGGAAATGAGCAGTTCTTC
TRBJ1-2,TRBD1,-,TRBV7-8,CASSQDRGVLTYGYTF,TGTGCCAGCAGCCAGGACAGGGGTGTTCTAACATATGGCTACACCTTC